These 12 T cell receptor beta chains originate from one sample sequenced in a study of shared clonotypes between healthy human individuals. Some clones are missing from TCRdb's copy, which holds only in-frame ones; the method was immunoSEQ multiplex PCR. The top ten clones hold around 0.13% of a sample with more than 2 million clones, 95% of them seen once. Sequencing was carried out using naive CD4+ T cells sorted from blood. Subset specified: CD45RA+ positively selected. Every receptor here comes from a young man in good health.

The chain couples TRBV30 to TRBJ1-5, with 7 bases matching TRBD1. After removal of 3 bases from V and 0 bases from J, the junction contained 11 bases not matched to a gene. The CDR3 has 17 residues. Per the germline V gene, CDR1 is GTSNPN and CDR2 is SVGIG (reference sequence). CDR3 region: CAWRGGPGGFSNQPQHF. CDR3 nucleotides: TGTGCCTGGAGGGGTGGTCCAGGGGGATTTAGCAATCAGCCCCAGCATTTT.

The CDR3 here is CASSQDGRQSNTEAFF. CDR3 DNA: TGCGCCAGCAGCCAAGATGGGAGACAGAGTAACACTGAAGCTTTCTTT. The J gene is TRBJ1-1, the V gene TRBV4-1, with D possibly TRBD1 on 5 matching bases. CDR3 length equals 16 residues. Per germline, CDR1 MGHRA and CDR2 YSYEKL. Trimming shortened V by 0 bases and J by 2 bases, and 13 bases separated the two germline ends.

This chain joins TRBV10-3 and TRBJ2-5; 8 nucleotides match TRBD1. CDR1 and CDR2 (germline): ENHRY, SYGVKD. This CDR3 contains 17 residues. Trimming at V came to 3 bases and at J to 4 bases, leaving 13 bases not matched to a gene. This CDR3 is CAISDSYGTGGVETQYF. The DNA of the CDR3 is TGTGCCATCAGTGACAGCTACGGGACAGGCGGTGTAGAGACCCAGTACTTC.

V usage is TRBV28 and J usage is TRBJ2-7; D perhaps matches TRBD1 (5 bases). V was clipped by 6 bases and J by 2 bases, with 11 bases between them. This CDR3 is built from 13 residues. Per the germline V gene, CDR1 is MDHEN and CDR2 is SYDVKM. The CDR3 spells CASSPQQAYEQYF. CDR3 nucleotide sequence: TGTGCCAGCAGCCCACAACAGGCCTACGAGCAGTACTTC.

The rearrangement uses TRBV2 and TRBJ1-5; the D is unclear. V lost 5 bases and J 0 bases, leaving 11 bases between the germline ends. The CDR3 is 15 residues long. From germline, CDR1 is SNHLY and CDR2 FYNNEI. CDR3 residues: CASSKNQDSNQPQHF. CDR3 sequence (DNA): TGTGCCAGCAGTAAAAACCAGGATAGCAATCAGCCCCAGCATTTT.

The gene calls are TRBV28 and TRBJ1-2; D is uncertain. Germline CDR1 is MDHEN and CDR2 is SYDVKM. V lost 3 bases to trimming and J lost 6 bases, with 11 bases between them. This CDR3 has 13 residues. The CDR3 spells CASSLVPRDGYTF. In DNA, the CDR3 is TGTGCCAGCAGTTTGGTCCCACGGGATGGCTACACCTTC.

V is TRBV6-5 and J is TRBJ2-7; maybe TRBD1 (6 bases). Trimming removed 0 bases at V and 2 bases at J, with 11 bases between. Looked up from germline, CDR1 is MNHEY and CDR2 is SVGAGI. The CDR3 contains 15 residues. This CDR3 reads CASSYSQGPPYEQYF. CDR3 bases: TGTGCCAGCAGTTACTCGCAGGGGCCGCCCTACGAGCAGTACTTC.

This chain joins TRBV28 and TRBJ1-2; D is ambiguous. Germline CDR1 MDHEN, CDR2 SYDVKM. The CDR3 spans 13 residues. V dropped 1 base and J dropped 4 bases, with 7 bases sitting between them. The chain's CDR3 is CASSLSSFYGYTF. The CDR3 DNA is TGTGCCAGCAGTTTATCCTCCTTCTATGGCTACACCTTC.

V usage is TRBV7-9 and J usage is TRBJ2-7; D not resolved. Germline V CDR1 and CDR2: SEHNR, FQNEAQ (reference sequence). V lost 2 bases, J lost 2 bases, and 10 bases lay in between. The CDR3 consists of 14 residues. CDR3 DNA: TGTGCCAGCAGCTTAACCCTCCCCGCCTACGAGCAGTACTTC. Translated, it gives CASSLTLPAYEQYF.

The chain joins TRBV18 to TRBJ2-4; the match to TRBD2 covers 7 bases. Germline values: CDR1 KGHSH, CDR2 LQKENI. The CDR3 runs 15 residues. Germline trimming cut 3 bases from V and 3 bases from J; bases unmatched to any gene: 5. Here the CDR3 reads CASSPPGRDKNIQYF. The DNA of the CDR3 is TGTGCCAGCTCACCGCCGGGGAGGGACAAAAACATTCAGTACTTC. The full variable domain, in which reference TRBV18 and TRBJ2-4 provide the parts outside the CDR3, is NAGVMQNPRHLVRRRGQEARLRCSPMKGHSHVYWYRQLPEEGLKFMVYLQKENIIDESGMPKERFSAEFPKEGPSILRIQQVVRGDSAAYFCASSPPGRDKNIQYFGAGTRLSVL.

The genes are TRBV5-1 and TRBJ2-2; 9 nucleotides match TRBD2. The junction had 8 bases not matched to a gene; V was cut back by 3 bases and J by 5 bases. This CDR3 has 16 amino acids. Looked up from germline, CDR1 is SGHRS and CDR2 is YFSETQ. The CDR3 DNA follows: TGCGCCAGCAGCTCGGCCTTAGCGGGAGAAACCGGGGAGCTGTTTTTT. Its translation is CASSSALAGETGELFF.

This chain joins TRBV2 and TRBJ2-5; D not resolved. Trimming took off 2 bases at V and 7 bases at J, with 14 bases between the two ends. Germline V gives CDR1 SNHLY, CDR2 FYNNEI. The length of the CDR3 is 14 residues. CDR3 in DNA: TGTGCCAGCAGTGAATTAGGCGCTCCGGGGACCCAGTACTTC. Translating gives CASSELGAPGTQYF.